Listed below are T cell receptor beta chains from one sample, sequenced in a study of regulatory dendritic cells for organ transplantation. These TCRs' antigens remain unknown. Sequencing used immunoSEQ multiplex PCR; TCRdb keeps in-frame clones, though not all of them. Of fewer than 20,000 clones detected, 70% to 85% appear once; the ten largest clones hold 2.5% to 4%. The specimen sequenced was memory CD4+ T cells from blood cultured with regulatory dendritic cells. All receptors derive from a human donor in good health. Each CDR3 is given without its conserved first and last residue. Clone size is shown for a subset of rows, as once, few, many or a class of expanded clone.

V gene,J gene,clone size,CDR3 protein
TRBV7-7,TRBJ2-2,NA,ASSFGTPSGELF
TRBV19,TRBJ1-2,NA,ASSSGTGNYGYT
TRBV19,TRBJ1-4,few,ASSFTATNEKLF
TRBV2,TRBJ1-5,few,ASGFSQPQH
TRBV9,TRBJ1-1,NA,ASSVATNTEAF
TRBV7-3,TRBJ2-2,NA,ASSSRPINTGELF
TRBV4-2,TRBJ2-3,NA,ASSQAASGGPSDTQY
TRBV6-1,TRBJ2-1,once,ASSEAAGDYNEQF
TRBV5-6,TRBJ1-6,NA,ASSSGTGGSPLH
TRBV18,TRBJ2-7,NA,ASSPGTGGSFVLY
TRBV2,TRBJ2-7,NA,ASSEQGISYEQY
TRBV7-3,TRBJ2-7,NA,ASSLSGNYEQY
TRBV5-6,TRBJ1-2,NA,ASSLRYGYT
TRBV5-1,TRBJ2-3,NA,ASSLAVGSGRDTQY
TRBV6-1,TRBJ2-3,NA,ASSEEGGGTDTQY
TRBV6-5,TRBJ1-5,NA,ASSRAEENQPQH
TRBV9,TRBJ1-2,medium-sized,ASSVGVELGRDGYT
TRBV7-2,TRBJ2-6,once,ASSLVPGTGGPGANVLT
TRBV19,TRBJ2-2,NA,ASSSWARAGELF
TRBV6-1,TRBJ2-5,once,ASSELAREETQY
TRBV10-2,TRBJ2-1,NA,ASSENQRGGNEQF
TRBV7-2,TRBJ2-7,NA,ASSLRVGVTAGDSYEQY
TRBV6-4,TRBJ2-7,few,ASSQTGAFPGPYYEQY
TRBV7-2,TRBJ1-2,NA,ASTYEGQGSYGYT
TRBV7-2,TRBJ2-2,NA,ASSLSFLRNTGELF
TRBV28,TRBJ1-4,NA,ASSLWDRREKLF
TRBV30,TRBJ2-3,once,AWIGAGGTDTQY
TRBV7-2,NA,NA,ASSAPTSGRNEQY